This T cell receptor beta chain appears in the sequencing data of a study of shared clonotypes between healthy human individuals. The CDR3 extends over 14 amino acids. Germline assignment: CDR1 MDHEN and CDR2 SYDVKM. With 1 base clipped from V and 8 bases from J, the junction kept 6 bases outside the gene matches. Original methodology: Filtering differed because ImmunoSEQ produced junction-only sequences that carried no quality scores. Libraries were prepared by immunoSEQ multiplex PCR; TCRdb keeps only in-frame clonotypes and omits some of them. The V and J calls and clone size were taken over from that table, and D and trimming were inferred from the DNA. The sample shows under 700,000 clones, approximately 95% of them seen only once. This clone was detected only a few times. The antigen is undetermined. The naive CD8 population came from CD45RO-negative cells selected for CCR7, without terminally differentiated effector memory CD45RA+ cells.

General study points: In general, naive subsets displayed greater estimated richness than memory subsets did. Genetic and exposure-history diversity was limited by the few donors. In a handful of donors, roughly 5.2% of naive CD4 clonotypes appeared in common.

The receptor was derived from a woman between 25 and 40 years old in good health. The specimen was naive CD8+ T cells sorted from blood. V and J are TRBV28 and TRBJ1-2; 8 nucleotides agree with TRBD1. CDR3 nucleotides: TGTGCCAGCAGTTTATACAGGGGGACGGAGGGCTACACCTTC. This encodes CASSLYRGTEGYTF.